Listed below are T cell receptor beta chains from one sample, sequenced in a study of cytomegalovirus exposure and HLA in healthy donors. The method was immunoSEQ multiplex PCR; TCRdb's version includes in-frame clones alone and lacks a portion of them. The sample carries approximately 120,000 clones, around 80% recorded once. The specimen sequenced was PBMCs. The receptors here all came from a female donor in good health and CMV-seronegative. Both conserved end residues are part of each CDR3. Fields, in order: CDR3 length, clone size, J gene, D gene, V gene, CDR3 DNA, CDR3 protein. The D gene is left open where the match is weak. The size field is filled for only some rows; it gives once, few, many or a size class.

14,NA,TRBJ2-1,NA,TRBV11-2,TGTGCCAGCAGCTTAGAACAGGCCTACAATGAGCAGTTCTTC,CASSLEQAYNEQFF
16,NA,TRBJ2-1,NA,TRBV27,TGTGCCAGCAGTTTAGAGGCTTTGGATTCCTGCAATGAGCAGTTCTTC,CASSLEALDSCNEQFF
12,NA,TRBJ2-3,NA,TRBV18,TGTGCCAGCTCACCACCCGGGGGTACGCAGTATTTT,CASSPPGGTQYF
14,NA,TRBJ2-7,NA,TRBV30,TGTGCCTGGAGTGTTCTGGAGGACTCCTACGAGCAGTACTTC,CAWSVLEDSYEQYF
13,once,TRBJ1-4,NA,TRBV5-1,TGCGCCAGCAGCTTGGCAGGGAATGAAAAACTGTTTTTT,CASSLAGNEKLFF
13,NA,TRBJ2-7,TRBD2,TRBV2,TGTGCCAGCAGTGAATTCCTAGCGGGAGAGCAGTACTTC,CASSEFLAGEQYF
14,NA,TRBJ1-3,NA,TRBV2,TGTGCCAGCAGTGTCGAGCCCTCTGGAAACACCATATATTTT,CASSVEPSGNTIYF
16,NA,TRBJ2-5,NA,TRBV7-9,TGTGCCAGCAGCTTAGCGCAAGCAGGGGACCAAGAGACCCAGTACTTC,CASSLAQAGDQETQYF
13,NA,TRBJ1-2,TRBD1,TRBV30,TGTGCCTGGAGTGTGACAGGGAGCTATGGCTACACCTTC,CAWSVTGSYGYTF
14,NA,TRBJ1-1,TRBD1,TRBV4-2,TGTGCCAGCAGCCGGAGTCAGGGGGGCACTGAAGCTTTCTTT,CASSRSQGGTEAFF
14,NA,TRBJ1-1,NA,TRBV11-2,TGTGCCAGCAGCTTAATAGGTGCAGGGAAGGAAGCTTTCTTT,CASSLIGAGKEAFF
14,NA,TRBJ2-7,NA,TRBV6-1,TGTGCCAGCAGTGAGACGGACAGCTCCTACGAGCAGTACTTC,CASSETDSSYEQYF
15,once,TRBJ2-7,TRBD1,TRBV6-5,TGTGCCAGCAGTTCCACCGGGACAGGGCCCCACGAGCAGTACTTC,CASSSTGTGPHEQYF
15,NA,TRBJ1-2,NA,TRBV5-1,TGCGCCAGCAGCTTGATGGCGGTTGACAACTATGGCTACACCTTC,CASSLMAVDNYGYTF
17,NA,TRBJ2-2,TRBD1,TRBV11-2,TGTGCCAGCAGCTTGCGTCGGGACAGCGCGAACACCGGGGAGCTGTTTTTT,CASSLRRDSANTGELFF
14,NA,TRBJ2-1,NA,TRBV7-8,TGTGCCAGCAGCTTACCTGGGCATTCAAATGAGCAGTTCTTC,CASSLPGHSNEQFF
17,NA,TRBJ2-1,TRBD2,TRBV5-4,TGTGCCAGCAGCTTGGCGGGAGGGCCTCTGATATACAATGAGCAGTTCTTC,CASSLAGGPLIYNEQFF
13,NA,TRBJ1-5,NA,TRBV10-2,TGCGCCAGCAGTGAGCGTCAGAATCAGCCCCAGCATTTT,CASSERQNQPQHF
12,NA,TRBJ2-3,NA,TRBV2,TGTGCCAGCAGTGAATTGGCAGTTACGCAGTATTTT,CASSELAVTQYF
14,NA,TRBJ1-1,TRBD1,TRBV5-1,TGCGCCAGCAGCTTACCTGGACAGGCCACTGAAGCTTTCTTT,CASSLPGQATEAFF
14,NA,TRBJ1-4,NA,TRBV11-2,TGTGCCAGCAGCTTACGACAGGCCAATGAAAAACTGTTTTTT,CASSLRQANEKLFF
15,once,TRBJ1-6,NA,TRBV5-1,TGCGCCAGCAGCTCGGGACTACCAGTTAATTCACCCCTCCACTTT,CASSSGLPVNSPLHF
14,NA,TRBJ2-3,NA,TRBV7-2,TGTGCCAGCAGCATGGGGACATCTCCAGATACGCAGTATTTT,CASSMGTSPDTQYF
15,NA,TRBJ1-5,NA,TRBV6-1,TGTGCCAGCAGTGAGTGGCAGGGCAAAAATCAGCCCCAGCATTTT,CASSEWQGKNQPQHF
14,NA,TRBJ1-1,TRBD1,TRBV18,TGTGCCAGCTCACGGGACAGGGAATTTACTGAAGCTTTCTTT,CASSRDREFTEAFF
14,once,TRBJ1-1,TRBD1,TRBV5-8,TGTGCCAGCAGCCACAGGGGGCGAGGCACTGAAGCTTTCTTT,CASSHRGRGTEAFF
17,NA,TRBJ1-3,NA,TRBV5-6,TGTGCCAGCAGCTTGGATGGGACTGGGGCTGCTGGAAACACCATATATTTT,CASSLDGTGAAGNTIYF
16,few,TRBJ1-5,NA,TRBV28,TGTGCCAGCAGTTTAGCGGGGGGTACAATCGGTCAGCCCCAGCATTTT,CASSLAGGTIGQPQHF
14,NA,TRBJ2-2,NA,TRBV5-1,TGCGCCAGCACTGTACAGGGTAACACCGGGGAGCTGTTTTTT,CASTVQGNTGELFF
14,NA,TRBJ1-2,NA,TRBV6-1,TGTGCCAGCAGTGAATTCAACTTGCCGGGAGGCTACACCTTC,CASSEFNLPGGYTF
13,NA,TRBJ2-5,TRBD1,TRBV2,TGTGCCAGCAGTGCCAGGGGGCGGGAGACCCAGTACTTC,CASSARGRETQYF
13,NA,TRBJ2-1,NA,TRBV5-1,TGCGCCAGCAGCTTGGTGGCCAACAATGAGCAGTTCTTC,CASSLVANNEQFF
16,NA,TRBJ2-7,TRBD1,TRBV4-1,TGCGCCAGCAGCCAAGCAATGCCGGGACAGGTCTACGAGCAGTACTTC,CASSQAMPGQVYEQYF
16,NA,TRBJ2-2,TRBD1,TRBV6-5,TGTGCCAGCAGTTCCGGGACAGGGACGGGAACCGGGGAGCTGTTTTTT,CASSSGTGTGTGELFF
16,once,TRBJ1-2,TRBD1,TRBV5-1,TGCACCAGCAGCACGGGTGGACAGGCGACCCTCTATGGCTACACCTTC,CTSSTGGQATLYGYTF
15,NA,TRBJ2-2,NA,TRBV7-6,TGTGCCAGCAGCTCGGGCAGGGGAGTAACCGGGGAGCTGTTTTTT,CASSSGRGVTGELFF
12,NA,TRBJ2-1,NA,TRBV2,TGTGCCAGCAGTGGCGAGAGCAATGAGCAGTTCTTC,CASSGESNEQFF
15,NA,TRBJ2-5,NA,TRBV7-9,TGTGCCAGCAGCTTAGGGGCACGGTACCAAGAGACCCAGTACTTC,CASSLGARYQETQYF
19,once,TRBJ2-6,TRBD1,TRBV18,TGTGCCAGCTCACCCCTCGGTACAGGGGTACTTTCTGGGGCCAACGTCCTGACTTTC,CASSPLGTGVLSGANVLTF
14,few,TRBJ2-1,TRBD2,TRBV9,TGTGCCAGCAGTTTTCTAGCGGAGCTCAATGAGCAGTTCTTC,CASSFLAELNEQFF
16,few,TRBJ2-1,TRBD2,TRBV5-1,TGCGCCAGCAGCTCGGGACTACCCATGACATACAATGAGCAGTTCTTC,CASSSGLPMTYNEQFF
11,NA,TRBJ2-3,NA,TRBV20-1,TGCAGTGCTCCACTAGGGAATACGCAGTATTTT,CSAPLGNTQYF
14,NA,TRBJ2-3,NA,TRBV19,TGTGCCAGTAGTATGAGGCAGAACACAGATACGCAGTATTTT,CASSMRQNTDTQYF
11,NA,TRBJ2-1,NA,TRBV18,TGTGCCAGCTCACCTTCTCGTGAGCAGTTCTTC,CASSPSREQFF
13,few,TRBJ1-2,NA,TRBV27,TGTGCCAGCAGCCCGACAGAGAACTATGGCTACACCTTC,CASSPTENYGYTF